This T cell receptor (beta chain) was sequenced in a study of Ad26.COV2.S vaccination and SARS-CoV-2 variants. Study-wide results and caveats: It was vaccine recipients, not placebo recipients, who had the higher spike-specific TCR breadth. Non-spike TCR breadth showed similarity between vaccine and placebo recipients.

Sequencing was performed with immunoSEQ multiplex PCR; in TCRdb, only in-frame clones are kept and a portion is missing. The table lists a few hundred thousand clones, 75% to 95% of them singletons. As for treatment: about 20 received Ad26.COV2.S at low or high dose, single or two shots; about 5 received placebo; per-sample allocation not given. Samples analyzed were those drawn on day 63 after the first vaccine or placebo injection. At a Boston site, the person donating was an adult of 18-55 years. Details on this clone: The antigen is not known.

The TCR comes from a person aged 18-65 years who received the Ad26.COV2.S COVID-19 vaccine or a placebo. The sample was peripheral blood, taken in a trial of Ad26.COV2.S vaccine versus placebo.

The CDR3 region has the DNA TGTGCCACCAGTGATCGACAGGGCGGAGAAAGTCAGCCCCAGCATTTT. This gives the protein CATSDRQGGESQPQHF. The rearrangement links TRBV24-1 to TRBJ1-5; TRBD1 agrees at 7 bases. V was clipped by 3 bases and J by 6 bases; unmatched bases: 10. The CDR3 length is 16 residues. Germline V gene sequence: CDR1 KGHDR, CDR2 SFDVKD.